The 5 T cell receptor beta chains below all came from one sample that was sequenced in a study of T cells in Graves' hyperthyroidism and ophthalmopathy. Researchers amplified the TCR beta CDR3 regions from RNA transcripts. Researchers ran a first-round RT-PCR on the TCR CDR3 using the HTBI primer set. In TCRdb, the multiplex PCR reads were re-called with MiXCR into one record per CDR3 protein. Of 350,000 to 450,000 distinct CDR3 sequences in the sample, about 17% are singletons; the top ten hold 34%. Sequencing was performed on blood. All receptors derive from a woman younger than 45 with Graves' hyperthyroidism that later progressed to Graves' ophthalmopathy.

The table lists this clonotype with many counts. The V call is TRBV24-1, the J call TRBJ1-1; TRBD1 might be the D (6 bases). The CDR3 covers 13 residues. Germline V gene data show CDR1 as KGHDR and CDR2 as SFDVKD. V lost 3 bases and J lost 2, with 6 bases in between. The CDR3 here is CATSDGTNTEAFF. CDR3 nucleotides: TGTGCCACCAGTGATGGGACAAACACTGAAGCTTTCTTT.

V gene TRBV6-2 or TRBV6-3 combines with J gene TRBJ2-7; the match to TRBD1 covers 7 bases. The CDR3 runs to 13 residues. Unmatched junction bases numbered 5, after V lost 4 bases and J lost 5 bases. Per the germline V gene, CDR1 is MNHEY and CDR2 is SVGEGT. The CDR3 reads CASSFRQGDEQYV. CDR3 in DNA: TGTGCCAGCAGTTTTCGACAGGGTGACGAGCAGTACGTC.

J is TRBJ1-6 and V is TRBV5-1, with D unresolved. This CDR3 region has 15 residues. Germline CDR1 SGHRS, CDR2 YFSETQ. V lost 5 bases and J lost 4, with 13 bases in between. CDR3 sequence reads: CASSEFTVYNSPLHF. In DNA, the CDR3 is TGCGCCAGCAGTGAATTCACAGTATATAATTCACCCCTCCACTTT. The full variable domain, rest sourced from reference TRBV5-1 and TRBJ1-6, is KAGVTQTPRYLIKTRGQQVTLSCSPISGHRSVSWYQQTPGQGLQFLFEYFSETQRNKGNFPGRFSGRQFSNSRSEMNVSTLELGDSALYLCASSEFTVYNSPLHFGNGTRLTVT.

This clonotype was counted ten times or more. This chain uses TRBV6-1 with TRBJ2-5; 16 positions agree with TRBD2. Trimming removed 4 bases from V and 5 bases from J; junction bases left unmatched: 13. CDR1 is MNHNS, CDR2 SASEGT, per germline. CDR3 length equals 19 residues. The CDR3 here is CASSAPPGTSGRARETQYF. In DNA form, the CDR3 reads TGTGCCAGCAGTGCCCCTCCCGGGACTAGCGGGAGGGCCAGGGAGACCCAGTACTTC.

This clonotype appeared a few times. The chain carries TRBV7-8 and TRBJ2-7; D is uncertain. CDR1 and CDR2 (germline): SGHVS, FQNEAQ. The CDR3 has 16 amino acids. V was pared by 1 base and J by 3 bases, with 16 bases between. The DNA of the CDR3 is TGTGCCAGCAGCTTAGGGGCGTGGACCAAAGTCTACGAGCAGTACTTC. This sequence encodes CASSLGAWTKVYEQYF.